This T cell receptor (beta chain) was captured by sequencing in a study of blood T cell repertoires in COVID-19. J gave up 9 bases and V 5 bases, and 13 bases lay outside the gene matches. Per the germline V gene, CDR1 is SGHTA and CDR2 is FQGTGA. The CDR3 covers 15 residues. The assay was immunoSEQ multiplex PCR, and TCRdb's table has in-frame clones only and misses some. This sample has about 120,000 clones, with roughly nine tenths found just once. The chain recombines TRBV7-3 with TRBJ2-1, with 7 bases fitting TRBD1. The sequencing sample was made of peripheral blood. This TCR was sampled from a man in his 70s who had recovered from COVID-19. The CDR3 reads CASSEGAGPWSEQFF. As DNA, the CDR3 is TGTGCCAGCAGCGAGGGGGCAGGGCCGTGGAGTGAGCAGTTCTTC.